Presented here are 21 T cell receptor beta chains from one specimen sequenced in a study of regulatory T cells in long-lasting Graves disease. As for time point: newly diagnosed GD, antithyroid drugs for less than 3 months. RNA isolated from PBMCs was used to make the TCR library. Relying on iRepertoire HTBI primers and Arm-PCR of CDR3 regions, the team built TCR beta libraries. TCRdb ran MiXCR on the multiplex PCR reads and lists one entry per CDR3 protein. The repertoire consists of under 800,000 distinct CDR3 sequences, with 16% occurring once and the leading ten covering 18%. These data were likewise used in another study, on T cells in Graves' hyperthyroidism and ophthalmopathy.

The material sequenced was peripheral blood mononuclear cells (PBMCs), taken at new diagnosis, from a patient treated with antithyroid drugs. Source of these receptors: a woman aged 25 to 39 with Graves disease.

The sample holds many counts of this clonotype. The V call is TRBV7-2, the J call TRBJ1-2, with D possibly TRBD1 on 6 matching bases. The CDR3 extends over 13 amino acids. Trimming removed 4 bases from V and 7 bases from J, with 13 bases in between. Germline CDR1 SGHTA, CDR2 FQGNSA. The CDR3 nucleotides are TGTGCCAGCAGCTCACAGGGAACGGGTGGCTACACCTTC. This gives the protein CASSSQGTGGYTF.

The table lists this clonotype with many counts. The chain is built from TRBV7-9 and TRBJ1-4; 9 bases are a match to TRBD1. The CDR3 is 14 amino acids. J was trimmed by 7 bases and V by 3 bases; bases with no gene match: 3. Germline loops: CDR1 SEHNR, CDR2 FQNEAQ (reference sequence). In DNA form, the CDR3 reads TGTGCCAGCAGCTTCGGGACAGGGTTTGAAAAACTGTTTTTT. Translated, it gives CASSFGTGFEKLFF. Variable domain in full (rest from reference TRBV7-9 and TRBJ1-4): DTGVSQNPRHKITKRGQNVTFRCDPISEHNRLYWYRQTLGQGPEFLTYFQNEAQLEKSRLLSDRFSAERPKGSFSTLEIQRTEQGDSAMYLCASSFGTGFEKLFFGSGTQLSVL.

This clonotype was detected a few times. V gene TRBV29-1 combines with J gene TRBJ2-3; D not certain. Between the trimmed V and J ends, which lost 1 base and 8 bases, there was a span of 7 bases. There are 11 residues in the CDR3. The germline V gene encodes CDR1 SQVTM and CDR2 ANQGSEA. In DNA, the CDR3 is TGCAGCGTTGAAGGCCTTATTACGCAGTATTTT. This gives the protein CSVEGLITQYF.

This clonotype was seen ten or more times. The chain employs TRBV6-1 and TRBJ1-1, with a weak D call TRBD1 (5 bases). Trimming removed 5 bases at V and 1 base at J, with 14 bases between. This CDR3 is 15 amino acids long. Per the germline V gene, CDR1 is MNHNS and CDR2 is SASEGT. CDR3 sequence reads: CASSHPQGANTEAFF. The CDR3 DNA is TGTGCCAGCAGTCACCCTCAGGGAGCGAACACTGAAGCTTTCTTT.

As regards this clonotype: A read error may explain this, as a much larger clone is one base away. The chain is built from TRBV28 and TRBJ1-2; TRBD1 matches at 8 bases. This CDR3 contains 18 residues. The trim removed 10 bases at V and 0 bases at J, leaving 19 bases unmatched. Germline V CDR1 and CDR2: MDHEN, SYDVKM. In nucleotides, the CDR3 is TGTGCCAACGGAATAAATGCGCAGGGGGCCTCAGCTAACTATGGCTACACCTTC. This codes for CANGINAQGASANYGYTF.

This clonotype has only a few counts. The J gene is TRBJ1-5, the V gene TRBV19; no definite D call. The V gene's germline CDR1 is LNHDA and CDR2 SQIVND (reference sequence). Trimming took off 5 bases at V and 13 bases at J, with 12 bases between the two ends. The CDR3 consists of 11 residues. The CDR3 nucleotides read TGTGCCAGTAGTCCAGGACCCGTTCAGCATTTT. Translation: CASSPGPVQHF.

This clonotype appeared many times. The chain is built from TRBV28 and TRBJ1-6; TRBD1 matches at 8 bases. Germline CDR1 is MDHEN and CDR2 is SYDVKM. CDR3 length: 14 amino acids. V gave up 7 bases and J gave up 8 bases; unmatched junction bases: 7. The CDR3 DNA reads TGTGCCAGCAACCGTGGACAGGGTGATTCACCCCTCCACTTT. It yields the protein CASNRGQGDSPLHF.

CDR3 DNA sequence: TGTGCCAGTAGTTCATGGACTAGCGGTATTTTCAACGAGCAGTACTTC. It is translated as CASSSWTSGIFNEQYF. The rearrangement uses TRBV19 and TRBJ2-7; 10 bases match TRBD2. The CDR3 length is 16 residues. Germline V gene data show CDR1 as LNHDA and CDR2 as SQIVND (reference sequence). Germline trimming cut 5 bases from V and 5 bases from J; bases unmatched to any gene: 12.

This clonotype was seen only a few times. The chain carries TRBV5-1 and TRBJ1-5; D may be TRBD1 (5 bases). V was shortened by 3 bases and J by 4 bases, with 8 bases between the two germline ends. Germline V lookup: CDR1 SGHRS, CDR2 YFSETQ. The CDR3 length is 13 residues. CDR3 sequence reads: CASSWDPNQPQHF. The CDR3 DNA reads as TGCGCCAGCAGCTGGGACCCGAATCAGCCCCAGCATTTT.

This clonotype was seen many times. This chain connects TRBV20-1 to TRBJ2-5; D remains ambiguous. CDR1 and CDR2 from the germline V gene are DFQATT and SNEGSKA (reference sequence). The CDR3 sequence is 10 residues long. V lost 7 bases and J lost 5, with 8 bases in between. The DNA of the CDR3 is TGCAGTGGATCTCGGGAGACCCAGTACTTC. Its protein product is CSGSRETQYF.

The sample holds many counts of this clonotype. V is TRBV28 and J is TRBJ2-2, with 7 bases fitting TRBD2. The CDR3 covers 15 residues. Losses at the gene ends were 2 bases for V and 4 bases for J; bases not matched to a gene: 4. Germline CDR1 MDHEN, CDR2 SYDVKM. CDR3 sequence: CASSLPREGTGELFF. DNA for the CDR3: TGTGCCAGCAGTTTACCCAGGGAGGGCACCGGGGAGCTGTTTTTT.

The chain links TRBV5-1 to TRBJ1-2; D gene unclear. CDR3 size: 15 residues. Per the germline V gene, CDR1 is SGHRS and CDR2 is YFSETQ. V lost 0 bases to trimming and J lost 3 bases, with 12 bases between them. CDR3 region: CASSLAANDHYGYTF. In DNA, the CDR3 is TGCGCCAGCAGCTTGGCAGCCAACGACCACTATGGCTACACCTTC.

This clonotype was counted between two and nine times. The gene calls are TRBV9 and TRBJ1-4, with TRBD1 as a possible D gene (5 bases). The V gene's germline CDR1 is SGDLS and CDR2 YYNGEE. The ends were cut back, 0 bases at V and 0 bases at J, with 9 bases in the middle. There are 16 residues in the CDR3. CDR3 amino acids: CASSVAGTATNEKLFF. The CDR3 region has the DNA TGTGCCAGCAGCGTAGCTGGGACGGCAACTAATGAAAAACTGTTTTTT. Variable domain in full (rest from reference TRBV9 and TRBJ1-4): DSGVTQTPKHLITATGQRVTLRCSPRSGDLSVYWYQQSLDQGLQFLIQYYNGEERAKGNILERFSAQQFPDLHSELNLSSLELGDSALYFCASSVAGTATNEKLFFGSGTQLSVL.

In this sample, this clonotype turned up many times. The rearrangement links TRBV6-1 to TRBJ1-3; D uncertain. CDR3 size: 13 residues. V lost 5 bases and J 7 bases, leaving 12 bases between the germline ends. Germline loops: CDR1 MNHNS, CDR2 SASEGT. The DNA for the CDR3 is TGTGCCAGCAGTCGTGACGGAGAGAACACCATATATTTT. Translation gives CASSRDGENTIYF.

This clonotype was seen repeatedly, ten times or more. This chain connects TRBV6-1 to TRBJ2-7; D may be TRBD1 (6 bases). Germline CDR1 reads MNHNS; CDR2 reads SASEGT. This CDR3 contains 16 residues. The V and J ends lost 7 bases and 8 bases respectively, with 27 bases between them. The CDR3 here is CASMDNYRDTAFKQYF. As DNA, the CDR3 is TGTGCCAGCATGGACAACTACCGGGACACGGCCTTTAAGCAGTACTTC.

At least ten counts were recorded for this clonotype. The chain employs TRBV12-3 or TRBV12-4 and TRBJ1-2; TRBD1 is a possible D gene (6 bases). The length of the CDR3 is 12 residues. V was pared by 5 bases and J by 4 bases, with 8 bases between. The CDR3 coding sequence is TGTGCCAGCAGTCCAGGGGTCTATGGCTACACCTTC. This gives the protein CASSPGVYGYTF.

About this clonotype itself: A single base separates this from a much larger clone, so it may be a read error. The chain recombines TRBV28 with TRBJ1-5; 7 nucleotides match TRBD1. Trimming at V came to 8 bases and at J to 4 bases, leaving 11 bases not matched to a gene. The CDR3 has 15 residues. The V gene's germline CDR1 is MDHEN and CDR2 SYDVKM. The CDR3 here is CASGPGGLVNQPQHF. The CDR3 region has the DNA TGTGCCAGCGGACCAGGGGGGTTGGTGAATCAGCCCCAGCATTTT. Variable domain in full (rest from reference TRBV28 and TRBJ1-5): DVKVTQSSRYLVKRTGEKVFLECVQDMDHENMFWYRQDPGLGLRLIYFSYDVKMKEKGDIPEGYSVSREKKERFSLILESASTNQTSMYLCASGPGGLVNQPQHFGDGTRLSIL.

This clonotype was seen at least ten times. In nucleotides, the CDR3 is TGTGCCAGCAGTACCCTCCCCTGGTCGGAGACCCAGTACTTC. Translation: CASSTLPWSETQYF. This rearrangement joins TRBV28 to TRBJ2-5; D unresolved. V was shortened by 5 bases and J by 5 bases, with 15 bases between the two germline ends. In germline, CDR1 is MDHEN, CDR2 SYDVKM. The CDR3 loop spans 14 amino acids.

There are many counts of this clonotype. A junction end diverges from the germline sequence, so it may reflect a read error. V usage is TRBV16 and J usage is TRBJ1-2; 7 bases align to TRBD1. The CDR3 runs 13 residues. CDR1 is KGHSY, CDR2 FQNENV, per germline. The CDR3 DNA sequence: TGTGCCAGCAGCCAGTTAATCGAAGGGACAGCAAACTTC. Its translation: CASSQLIEGTANF.

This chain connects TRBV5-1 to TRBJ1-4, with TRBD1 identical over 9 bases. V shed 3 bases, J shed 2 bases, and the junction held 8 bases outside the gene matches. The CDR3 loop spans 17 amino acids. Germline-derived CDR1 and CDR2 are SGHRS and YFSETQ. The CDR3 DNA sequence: TGCGCCAGCAGCTACGGGACAGGGCGGTCTACTAATGAAAAACTGTTTTTT. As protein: CASSYGTGRSTNEKLFF.

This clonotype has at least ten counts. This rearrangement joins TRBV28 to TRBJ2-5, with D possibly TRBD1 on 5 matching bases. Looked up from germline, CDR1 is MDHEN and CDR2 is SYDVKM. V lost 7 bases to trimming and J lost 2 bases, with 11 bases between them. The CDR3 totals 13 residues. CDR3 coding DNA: TGTGCCAGCATCCCCCCAGGGCAAGAGACCCAGTACTTC. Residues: CASIPPGQETQYF.